This T cell receptor (beta chain) is from a study of T cell changes during pregnancy in multiple sclerosis. The table came from immunoSEQ multiplex PCR; TCRdb's copy has only in-frame clones and leaves some out. The sample lists 77,000 or so clones, about 94% occurring once. The source is a female donor in good health, enrolled as a control in a pregnancy study. The source material was peripheral blood, sampled in the second trimester of pregnancy.

The CDR3 sequence: CASSSGLAGGPGQFF. DNA for the CDR3: TGTGCCAGCAGCTCTGGACTAGCGGGGGGGCCGGGACAGTTCTTC. The gene calls are TRBV7-3 and TRBJ2-1, with 15 bases aligning to TRBD2. Germline-derived CDR1 and CDR2 are SGHTA and FQGTGA. This CDR3 is 15 amino acids long. With V trimmed by 4 bases and J by 13 bases, 8 bases remained unmatched.